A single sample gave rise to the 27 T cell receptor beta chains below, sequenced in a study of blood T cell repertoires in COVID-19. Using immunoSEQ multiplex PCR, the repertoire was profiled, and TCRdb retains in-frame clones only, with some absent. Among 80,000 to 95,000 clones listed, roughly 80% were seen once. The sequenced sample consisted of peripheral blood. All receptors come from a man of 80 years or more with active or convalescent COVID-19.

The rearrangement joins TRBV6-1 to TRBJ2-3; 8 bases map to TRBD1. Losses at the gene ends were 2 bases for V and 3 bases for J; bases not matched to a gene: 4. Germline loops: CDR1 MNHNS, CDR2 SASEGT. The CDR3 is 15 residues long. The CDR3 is CASSELTGGTDTQYF. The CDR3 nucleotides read TGTGCCAGCAGTGAACTTACAGGGGGGACAGATACGCAGTATTTT.

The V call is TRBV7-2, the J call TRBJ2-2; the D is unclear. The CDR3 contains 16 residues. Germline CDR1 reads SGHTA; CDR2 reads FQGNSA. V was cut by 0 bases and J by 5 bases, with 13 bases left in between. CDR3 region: CASSLASLGTTGELFF. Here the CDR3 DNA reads TGTGCCAGCAGCTTAGCATCGCTAGGAACTACCGGGGAGCTGTTTTTT.

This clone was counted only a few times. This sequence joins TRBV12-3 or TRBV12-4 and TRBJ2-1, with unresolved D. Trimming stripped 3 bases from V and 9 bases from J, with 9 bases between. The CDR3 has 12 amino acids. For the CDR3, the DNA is TGTGCCAGCAGTTTTATTCCGGGTGAGCAGTTCTTC. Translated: CASSFIPGEQFF.

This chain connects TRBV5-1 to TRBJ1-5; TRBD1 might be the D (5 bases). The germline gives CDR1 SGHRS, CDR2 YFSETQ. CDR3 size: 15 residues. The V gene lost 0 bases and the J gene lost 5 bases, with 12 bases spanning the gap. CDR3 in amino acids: CASSLVSGDDQPQHF. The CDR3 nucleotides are TGCGCCAGCAGCTTGGTATCGGGGGATGATCAGCCCCAGCATTTT.

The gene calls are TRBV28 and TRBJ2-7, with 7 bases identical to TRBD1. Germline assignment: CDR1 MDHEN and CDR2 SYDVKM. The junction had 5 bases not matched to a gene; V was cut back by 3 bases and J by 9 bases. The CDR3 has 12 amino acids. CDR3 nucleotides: TGTGCCAGCAGTTTCACAGGGGTCTCGCAGTACTTC. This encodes CASSFTGVSQYF.

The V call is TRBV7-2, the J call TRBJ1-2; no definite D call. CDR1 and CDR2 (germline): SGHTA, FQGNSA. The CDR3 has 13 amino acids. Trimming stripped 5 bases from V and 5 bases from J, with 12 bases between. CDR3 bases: TGTGCCAGCAGCCATACGGTCGCGTATGGCTACACCTTC. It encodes CASSHTVAYGYTF. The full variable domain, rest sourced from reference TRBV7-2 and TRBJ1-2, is GAGVSQSPSNKVTEKGKDVELRCDPISGHTALYWYRQSLGQGLEFLIYFQGNSAPDKSGLPSDRFSAERTGGSVSTLTIQRTQQEDSAVYLCASSHTVAYGYTFGSGTRLTVV.

CDR3 protein: CASSIISDYNEQFF. The CDR3 DNA reads TGTGCCAGTAGTATAATTTCAGACTACAATGAGCAGTTCTTC. V and J are TRBV19 and TRBJ2-1; D call uncertain. Germline CDR1 and CDR2: LNHDA and SQIVND (reference sequence). The CDR3 covers 14 residues. Trimming left V 2 bases short and J 3 bases short, with 8 bases between.

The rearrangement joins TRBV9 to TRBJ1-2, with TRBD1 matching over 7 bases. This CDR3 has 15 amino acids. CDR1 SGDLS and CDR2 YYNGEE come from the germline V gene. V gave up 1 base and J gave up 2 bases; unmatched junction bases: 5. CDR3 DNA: TGTGCCAGCAGCGTAACGACAGGGCGGAACTATGGCTACACCTTC. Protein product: CASSVTTGRNYGYTF.

Here the CDR3 reads CASSAGGGGRDTQYF. As DNA, the CDR3 is TGCGCCAGCAGCGCGGGTGGCGGGGGGAGAGATACGCAGTATTTT. This chain joins TRBV4-1 and TRBJ2-3, with 8 bases matching TRBD2. Losses at the gene ends were 5 bases for V and 5 bases for J; bases not matched to a gene: 9. The CDR3 length is 15 residues. Germline loops: CDR1 MGHRA, CDR2 YSYEKL.

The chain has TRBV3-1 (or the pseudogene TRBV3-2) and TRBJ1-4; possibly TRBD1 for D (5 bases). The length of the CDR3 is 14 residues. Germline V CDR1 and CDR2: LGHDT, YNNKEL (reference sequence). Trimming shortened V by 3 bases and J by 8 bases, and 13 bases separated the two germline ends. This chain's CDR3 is CASSHRVVREKLFF. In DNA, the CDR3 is TGTGCCAGCAGCCACAGGGTGGTCCGGGAAAAACTGTTTTTT.

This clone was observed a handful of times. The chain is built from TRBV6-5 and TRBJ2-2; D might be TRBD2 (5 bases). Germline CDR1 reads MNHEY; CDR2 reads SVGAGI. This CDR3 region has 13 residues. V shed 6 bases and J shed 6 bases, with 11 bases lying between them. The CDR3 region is CASRTRESGELFF. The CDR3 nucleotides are TGTGCCAGCAGAACTAGGGAATCCGGGGAGCTGTTTTTT.

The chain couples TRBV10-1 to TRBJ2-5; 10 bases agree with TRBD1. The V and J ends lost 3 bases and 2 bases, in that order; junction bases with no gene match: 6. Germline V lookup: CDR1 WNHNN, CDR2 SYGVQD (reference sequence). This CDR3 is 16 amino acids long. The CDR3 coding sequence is TGCGCCAGCAGTGATACCGGGACAGGGGAGCAAGAGACCCAGTACTTC. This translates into CASSDTGTGEQETQYF.

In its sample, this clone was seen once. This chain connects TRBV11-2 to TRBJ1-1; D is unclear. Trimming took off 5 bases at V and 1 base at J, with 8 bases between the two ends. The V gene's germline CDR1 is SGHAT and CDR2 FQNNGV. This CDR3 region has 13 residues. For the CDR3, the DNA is TGTGCCAGCAGCCGTTTCCGGAACACTGAAGCTTTCTTT. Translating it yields CASSRFRNTEAFF.

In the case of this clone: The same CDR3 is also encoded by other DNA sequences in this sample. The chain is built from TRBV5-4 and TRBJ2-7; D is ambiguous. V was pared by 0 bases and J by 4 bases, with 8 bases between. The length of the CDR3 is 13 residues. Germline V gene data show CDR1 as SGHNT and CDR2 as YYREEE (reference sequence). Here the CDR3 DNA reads TGTGCCAGCAGCTTGGGCACATATTACGAGCAGTACTTC. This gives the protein CASSLGTYYEQYF.

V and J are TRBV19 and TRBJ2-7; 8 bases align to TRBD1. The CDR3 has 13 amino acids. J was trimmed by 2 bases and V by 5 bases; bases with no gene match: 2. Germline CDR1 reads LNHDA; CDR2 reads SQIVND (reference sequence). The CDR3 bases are TGTGCCAGTAGTTACAGGGGGGCCTACGAGCAGTACTTC. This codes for CASSYRGAYEQYF.

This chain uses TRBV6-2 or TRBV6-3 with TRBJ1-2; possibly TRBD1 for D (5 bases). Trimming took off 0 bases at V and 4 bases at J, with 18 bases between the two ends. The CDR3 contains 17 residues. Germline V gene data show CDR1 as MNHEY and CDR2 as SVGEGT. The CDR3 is CASSYSFQGSLGYGYTF. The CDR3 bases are TGTGCCAGCAGTTACTCTTTCCAGGGCTCCTTGGGCTATGGCTACACCTTC.

The CDR3 sequence is CASSPGQGVTDTQYF. The CDR3 DNA reads as TGCGCCAGCAGCCCAGGACAGGGGGTAACAGATACGCAGTATTTT. The genes are TRBV5-1 and TRBJ2-3; 10 bases line up with TRBD1. Trimming took 4 bases from V and 3 from J; bases not matched to a gene: 5. The CDR3 covers 15 residues. Germline assignment: CDR1 SGHRS and CDR2 YFSETQ.

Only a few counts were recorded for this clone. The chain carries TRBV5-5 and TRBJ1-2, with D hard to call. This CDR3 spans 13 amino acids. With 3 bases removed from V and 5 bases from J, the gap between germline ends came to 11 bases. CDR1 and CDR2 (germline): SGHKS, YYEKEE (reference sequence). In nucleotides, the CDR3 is TGTGCCAGCAGCTCTGACATCCTTTATGGCTACACCTTC. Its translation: CASSSDILYGYTF.

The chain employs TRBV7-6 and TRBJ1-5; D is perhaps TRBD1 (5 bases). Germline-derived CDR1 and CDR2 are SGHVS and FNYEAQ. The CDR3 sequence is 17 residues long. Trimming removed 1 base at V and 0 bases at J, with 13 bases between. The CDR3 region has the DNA TGTGCCAGCAGCTTAGTAGCAGGGTCGGATAGCAATCAGCCCCAGCATTTT. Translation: CASSLVAGSDSNQPQHF.

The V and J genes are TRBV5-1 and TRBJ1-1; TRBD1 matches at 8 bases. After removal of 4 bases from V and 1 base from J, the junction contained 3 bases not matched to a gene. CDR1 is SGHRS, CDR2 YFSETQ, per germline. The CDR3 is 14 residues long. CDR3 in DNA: TGCGCCAGCAGCACAGGGGGGAAGAACACTGAAGCTTTCTTT. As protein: CASSTGGKNTEAFF.

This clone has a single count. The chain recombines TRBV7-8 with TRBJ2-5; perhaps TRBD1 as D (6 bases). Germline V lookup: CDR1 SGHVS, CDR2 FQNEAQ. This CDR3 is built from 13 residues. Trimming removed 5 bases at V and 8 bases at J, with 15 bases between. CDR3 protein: CASSTHEGGTQYF. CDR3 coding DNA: TGTGCCAGCAGCACCCACGAAGGGGGAACCCAGTACTTC.

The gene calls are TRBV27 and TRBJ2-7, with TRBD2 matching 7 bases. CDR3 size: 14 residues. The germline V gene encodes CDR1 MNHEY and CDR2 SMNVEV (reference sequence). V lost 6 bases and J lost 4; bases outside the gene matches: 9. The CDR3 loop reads CASSPHGEGYEQYF. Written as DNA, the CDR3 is TGTGCCAGCAGCCCCCACGGGGAGGGGTACGAGCAGTACTTC.

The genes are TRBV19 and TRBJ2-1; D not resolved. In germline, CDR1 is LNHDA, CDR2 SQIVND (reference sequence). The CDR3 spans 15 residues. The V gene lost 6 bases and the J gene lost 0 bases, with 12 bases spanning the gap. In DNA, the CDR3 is TGTGCCAGTAGGGTCCAGACAAACTCCTACAATGAGCAGTTCTTC. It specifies CASRVQTNSYNEQFF. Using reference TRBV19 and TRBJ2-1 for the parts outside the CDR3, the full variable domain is DGGITQSPKYLFRKEGQNVTLSCEQNLNHDAMYWYRQDPGQGLRLIYYSQIVNDFQKGDIAEGYSVSREKKESFPLTVTSAQKNPTAFYLCASRVQTNSYNEQFFGPGTRLTVL.

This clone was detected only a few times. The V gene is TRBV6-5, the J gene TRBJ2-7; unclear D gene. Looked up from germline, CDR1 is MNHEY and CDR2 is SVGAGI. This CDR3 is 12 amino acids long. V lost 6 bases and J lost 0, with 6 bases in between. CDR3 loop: CASRKSSYEQYF. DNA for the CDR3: TGTGCCAGCAGAAAGAGCTCCTACGAGCAGTACTTC.

CDR3 coding DNA: TGTGCCAGCACCCCGGACAGGAAAACCTACGAGCAGTACTTC. Protein product: CASTPDRKTYEQYF. The gene calls are TRBV18 and TRBJ2-7; 7 bases agree with TRBD1. J lost 2 bases, V lost 8 bases, and 9 bases had no gene match. The V gene's germline CDR1 is KGHSH and CDR2 LQKENI. CDR3 length: 14 amino acids.

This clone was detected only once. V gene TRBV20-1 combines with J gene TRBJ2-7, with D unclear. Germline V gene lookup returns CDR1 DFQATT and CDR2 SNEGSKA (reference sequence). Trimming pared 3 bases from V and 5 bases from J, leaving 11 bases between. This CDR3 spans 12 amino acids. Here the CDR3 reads CSASPSRDEQYF. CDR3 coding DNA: TGCAGTGCTAGTCCCAGCCGGGACGAGCAGTACTTC.

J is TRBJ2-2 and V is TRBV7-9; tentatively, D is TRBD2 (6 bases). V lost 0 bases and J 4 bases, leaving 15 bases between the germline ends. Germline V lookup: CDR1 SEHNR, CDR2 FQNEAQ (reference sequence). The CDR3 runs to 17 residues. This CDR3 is CASSLAWRSGGTGELFF. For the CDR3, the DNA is TGTGCCAGCAGCTTAGCGTGGCGTAGCGGAGGCACCGGGGAGCTGTTTTTT.